This record looks at one T cell receptor (beta chain) sequence and its context. Its antigen is as yet unknown. This may be a read error, as it is one base from a much larger clone. This specimen comes from a study of breast tumors, draining lymph nodes, adjacent tissues. The CDR3 covers 13 residues. Germline V gene sequence: CDR1 MNHNY, CDR2 SVGAGI (reference sequence). Broader study findings: Luminal-like breast cancer showed significantly higher tumor–nontumor repertoire similarity than basal-like. That most tumor T cells come from lymph nodes remained unproven.

Samples came from axillary lymph nodes draining the breast cancer. TCRdb itself ran the multiplex PCR reads through MiXCR, one entry per CDR3 protein. Among under 150,000 distinct CDR3 sequences, roughly 20% were seen once, and the ten largest hold 2.2%. The genes are TRBV6-6 and TRBJ2-1, with D perhaps matching TRBD2 (5 bases). This receptor was obtained from a female donor with breast cancer. Some clones in this sample may be carry-over from other donors' samples. Sequenced: axillary lymph node tissue. The CDR3 bases are TGTGCCAGCAGTACGGGGATGGGAAATGAGCAGTGCTTC. It yields the protein CASSTGMGNEQCF.